This TCR beta chain was identified in a study of spatial heterogeneity in lung cancer. Whole-study context: Sequencing was performed on follow-up PBMC samples when available, collected at a median of roughly 24 months after resection. The library had UMIs, and each TCR and UMI pair averaged more than ten raw reads. Study-wide results and caveats: More often at tumor resection than at routine follow-up, ubiquitous expanded tumor TCRs were detected in the blood.

The trim removed 6 bases at V and 6 bases at J, leaving 14 bases unmatched. Looked up from germline, CDR1 is ENHRY and CDR2 is SYGVKD. This CDR3 comprises 16 residues. Individually, TCR cDNA molecules were each labelled with a unique molecular identifier. MiXCR, applied by TCRdb to the 5' RACE reads, yields one record per CDR3 protein. The sample includes some 110,000 distinct CDR3 sequences, 10% to 15% of them seen just once. In this sample, this clonotype turned up many times. What it binds is unknown. Sample time point: blood at routine non-recurrence follow-up after resection. No cells were sorted before sequencing. The whole RNA sequenced was extracted from tumor, nontumor lung or frozen PBMC.

The material sequenced was PBMCs, taken at follow-up. The genes are TRBV10-3 and TRBJ2-4; 7 nucleotides line up with TRBD1. The receptor comes from a male donor with early-stage non-small cell lung cancer. The CDR3: CAISPGQATGVNIQYF. The CDR3 DNA sequence: TGTGCCATCAGCCCTGGACAGGCCACGGGCGTAAACATTCAGTACTTC.